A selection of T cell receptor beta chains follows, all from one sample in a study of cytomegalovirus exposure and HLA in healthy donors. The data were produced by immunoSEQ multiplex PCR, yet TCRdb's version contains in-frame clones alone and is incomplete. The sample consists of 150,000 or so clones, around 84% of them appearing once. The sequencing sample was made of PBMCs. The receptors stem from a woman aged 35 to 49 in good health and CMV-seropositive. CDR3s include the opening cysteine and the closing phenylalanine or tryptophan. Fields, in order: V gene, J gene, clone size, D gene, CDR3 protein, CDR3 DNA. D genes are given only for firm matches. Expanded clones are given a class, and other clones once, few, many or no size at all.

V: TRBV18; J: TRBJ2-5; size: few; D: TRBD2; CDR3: CASSPSSGAQETQYF; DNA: TGTGCCAGCTCACCCTCAAGCGGGGCGCAAGAGACCCAGTACTTC
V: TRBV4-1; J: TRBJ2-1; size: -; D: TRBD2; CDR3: CASSDGTSDNNEQFF; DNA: TGCGCCAGCAGCGACGGGACTAGCGACAACAATGAGCAGTTCTTC
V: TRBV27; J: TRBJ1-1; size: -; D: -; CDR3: CASSLSAAGRRTEAFF; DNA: TGTGCCAGCAGTTTAAGTGCGGCGGGTCGGAGGACTGAAGCTTTCTTT
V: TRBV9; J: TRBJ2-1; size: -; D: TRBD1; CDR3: CASSGRQGGNEQFF; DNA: TGTGCCAGCAGCGGGAGACAGGGTGGAAATGAGCAGTTCTTC
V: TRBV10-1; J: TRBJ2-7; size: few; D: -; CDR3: CASSDGGQGGEQYF; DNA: TGCGCCAGCAGTGATGGAGGACAGGGAGGGGAGCAGTACTTC
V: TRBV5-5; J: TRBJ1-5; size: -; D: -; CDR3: CASSLAANQPQHF; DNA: TGTGCCAGCAGCTTGGCAGCGAATCAGCCCCAGCATTTT
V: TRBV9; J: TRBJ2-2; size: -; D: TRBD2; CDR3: CASSVTSGNTGELFF; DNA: TGTGCCAGCAGCGTAACTAGCGGGAACACCGGGGAGCTGTTTTTT
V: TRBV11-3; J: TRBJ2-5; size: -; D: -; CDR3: CASSLVRTEETQYF; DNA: TGTGCCAGCAGCTTAGTAAGGACAGAAGAGACCCAGTACTTC
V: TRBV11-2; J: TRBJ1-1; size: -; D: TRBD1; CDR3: CASSLDLQGAKTEAFF; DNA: TGTGCCAGCAGCTTAGATTTGCAGGGGGCTAAGACTGAAGCTTTCTTT
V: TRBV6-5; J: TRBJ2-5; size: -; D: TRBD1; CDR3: CASSPDRGRGETQYF; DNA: TGTGCCAGCAGTCCCGACAGGGGGAGAGGAGAGACCCAGTACTTC
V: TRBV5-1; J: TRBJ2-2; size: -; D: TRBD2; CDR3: CASSWGGSTGELFF; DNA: TGCGCCAGCAGCTGGGGGGGTTCCACCGGGGAGCTGTTTTTT
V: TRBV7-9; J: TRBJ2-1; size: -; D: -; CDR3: CASSPGVAFNEQFF; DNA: TGTGCCAGCAGCCCTGGAGTGGCGTTCAATGAGCAGTTCTTC
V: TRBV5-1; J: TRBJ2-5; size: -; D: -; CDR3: CASSLTGQPQETQYF; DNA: TGCGCCAGCAGCCTGACTGGACAGCCTCAAGAGACCCAGTACTTC
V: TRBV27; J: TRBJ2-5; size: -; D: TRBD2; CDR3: CASRTGGTGETQYF; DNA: TGTGCCAGCAGGACGGGGGGGACCGGGGAGACCCAGTACTTC
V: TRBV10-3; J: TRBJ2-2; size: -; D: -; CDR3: CAISGIPGELFF; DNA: TGTGCCATCAGCGGGATCCCCGGGGAGCTGTTTTTT
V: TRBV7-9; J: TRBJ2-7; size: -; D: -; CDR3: CASSHPSGGTYEQYF; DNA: TGTGCCAGCAGCCACCCATCAGGGGGGACCTACGAGCAGTACTTC
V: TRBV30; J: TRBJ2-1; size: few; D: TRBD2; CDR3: CAWRYPLAGGYNEQFF; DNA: TGTGCCTGGAGGTACCCCCTAGCGGGAGGCTACAATGAGCAGTTCTTC
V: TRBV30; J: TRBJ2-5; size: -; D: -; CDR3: CAWTKSLGGNRETQYF; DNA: TGTGCCTGGACGAAATCCCTGGGGGGTAACCGGGAGACCCAGTACTTC
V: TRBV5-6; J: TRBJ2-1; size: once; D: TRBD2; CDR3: CASSFLAGGAHEQFF; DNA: TGTGCCAGCAGCTTCTTAGCGGGGGGGGCTCATGAGCAGTTCTTC
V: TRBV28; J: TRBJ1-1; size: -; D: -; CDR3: CASSPPGVGLNTEAFF; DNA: TGTGCCAGCAGTCCCCCGGGGGTGGGGTTGAACACTGAAGCTTTCTTT
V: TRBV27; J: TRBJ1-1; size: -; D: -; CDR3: CASSLFVATEAFF; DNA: TGTGCCAGCAGTTTATTTGTAGCAACTGAAGCTTTCTTT
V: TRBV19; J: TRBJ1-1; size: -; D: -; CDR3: CASSPRVTTEAFF; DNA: TGTGCCAGTAGTCCTCGGGTCACCACTGAAGCTTTCTTT
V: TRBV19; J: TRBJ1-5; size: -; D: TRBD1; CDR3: CASSDRDNLGNQPQHF; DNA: TGTGCCAGTAGCGACAGGGACAACCTGGGCAATCAGCCCCAGCATTTT
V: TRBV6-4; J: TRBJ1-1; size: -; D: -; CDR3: CASSAQMNTEAFF; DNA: TGTGCCAGCAGTGCACAGATGAACACTGAAGCTTTCTTT
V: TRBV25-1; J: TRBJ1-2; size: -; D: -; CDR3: CASSELMSYGYTF; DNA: TGTGCCAGCAGTGAACTTATGAGCTATGGCTACACCTTC
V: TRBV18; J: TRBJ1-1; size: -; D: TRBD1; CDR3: CASSQPGQLNTEAFF; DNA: TGTGCCAGCTCACAGCCGGGACAGCTGAACACTGAAGCTTTCTTT
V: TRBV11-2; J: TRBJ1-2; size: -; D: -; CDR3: CASSLVGGELGGYTF; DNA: TGTGCCAGCAGCTTAGTGGGAGGGGAGTTAGGTGGCTACACCTTC
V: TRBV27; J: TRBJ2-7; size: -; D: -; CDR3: CASSLKRGYEQYF; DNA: TGTGCCAGCAGTTTAAAAAGGGGCTACGAGCAGTACTTC
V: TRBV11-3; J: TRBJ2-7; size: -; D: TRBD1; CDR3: CASSRTGGTVGQYF; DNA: TGTGCCAGCAGCCGGACAGGGGGGACGGTTGGGCAGTACTTC
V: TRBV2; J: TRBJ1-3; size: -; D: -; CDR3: CASSVRPRANSGNTIYF; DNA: TGTGCCAGCAGTGTTCGTCCTAGAGCGAACTCTGGAAACACCATATATTTT
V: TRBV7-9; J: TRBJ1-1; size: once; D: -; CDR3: CASSFQGTEAFF; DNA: TGTGCCAGCAGCTTTCAGGGGACTGAAGCTTTCTTT